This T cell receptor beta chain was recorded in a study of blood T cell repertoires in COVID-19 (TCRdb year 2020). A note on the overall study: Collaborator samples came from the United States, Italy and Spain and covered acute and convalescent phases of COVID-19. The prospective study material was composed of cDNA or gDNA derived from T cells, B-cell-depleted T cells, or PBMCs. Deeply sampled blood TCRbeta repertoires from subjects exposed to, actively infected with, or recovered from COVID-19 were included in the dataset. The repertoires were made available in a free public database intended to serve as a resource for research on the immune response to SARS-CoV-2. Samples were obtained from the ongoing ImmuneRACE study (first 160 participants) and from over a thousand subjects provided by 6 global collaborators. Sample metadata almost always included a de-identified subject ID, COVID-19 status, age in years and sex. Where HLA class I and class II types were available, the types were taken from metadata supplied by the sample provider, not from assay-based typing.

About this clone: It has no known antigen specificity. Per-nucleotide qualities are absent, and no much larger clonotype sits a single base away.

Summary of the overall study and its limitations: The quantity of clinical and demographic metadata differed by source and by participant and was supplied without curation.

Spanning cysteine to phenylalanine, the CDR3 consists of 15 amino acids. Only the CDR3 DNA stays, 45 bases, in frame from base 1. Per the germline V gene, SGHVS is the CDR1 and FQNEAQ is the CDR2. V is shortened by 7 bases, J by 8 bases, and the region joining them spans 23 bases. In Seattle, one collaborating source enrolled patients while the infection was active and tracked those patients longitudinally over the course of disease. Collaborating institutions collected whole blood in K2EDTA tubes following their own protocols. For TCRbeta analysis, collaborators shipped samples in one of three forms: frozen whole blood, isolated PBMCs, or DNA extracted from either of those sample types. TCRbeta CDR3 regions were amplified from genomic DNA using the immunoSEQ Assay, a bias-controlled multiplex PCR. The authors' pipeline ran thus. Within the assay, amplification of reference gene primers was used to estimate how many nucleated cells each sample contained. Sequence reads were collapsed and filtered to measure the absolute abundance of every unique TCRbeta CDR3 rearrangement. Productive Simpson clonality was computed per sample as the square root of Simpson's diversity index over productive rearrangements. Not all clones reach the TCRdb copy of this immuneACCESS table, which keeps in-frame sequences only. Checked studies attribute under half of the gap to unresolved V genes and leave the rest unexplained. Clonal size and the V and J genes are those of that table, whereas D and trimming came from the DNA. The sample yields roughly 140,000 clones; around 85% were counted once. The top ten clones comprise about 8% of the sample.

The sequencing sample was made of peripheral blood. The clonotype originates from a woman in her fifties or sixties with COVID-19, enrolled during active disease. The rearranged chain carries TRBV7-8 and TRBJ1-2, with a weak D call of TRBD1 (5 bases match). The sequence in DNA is TGTGCCAGCACTCTCTTCGCTGGGGGGGAGGTAGGCTACACCTTC. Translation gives CASTLFAGGEVGYTF. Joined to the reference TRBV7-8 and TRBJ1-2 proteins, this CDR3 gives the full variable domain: GAGVSQSPRYKVAKRGQDVALRCDPISGHVSLFWYQQALGQGPEFLTYFQNEAQLDKSGLPSDRFFAERPEGSVSTLKIQRTQQEDSAVYLCASTLFAGGEVGYTFGSGTRLTVV.